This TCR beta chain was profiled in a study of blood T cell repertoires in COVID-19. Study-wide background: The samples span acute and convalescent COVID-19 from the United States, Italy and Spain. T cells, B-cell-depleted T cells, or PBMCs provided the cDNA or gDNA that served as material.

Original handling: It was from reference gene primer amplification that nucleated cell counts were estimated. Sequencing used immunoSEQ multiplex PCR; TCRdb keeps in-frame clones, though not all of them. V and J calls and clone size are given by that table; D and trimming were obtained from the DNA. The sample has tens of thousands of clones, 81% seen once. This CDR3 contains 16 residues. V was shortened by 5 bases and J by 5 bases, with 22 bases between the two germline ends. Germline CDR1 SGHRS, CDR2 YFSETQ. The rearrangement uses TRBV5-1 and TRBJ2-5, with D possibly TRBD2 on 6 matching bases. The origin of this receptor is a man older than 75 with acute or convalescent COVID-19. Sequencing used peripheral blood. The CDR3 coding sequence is TGCGCCAGCAGTTCGGGGGTGGCGGCCGGGGCGGAGACCCAGTACTTC. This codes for CASSSGVAAGAETQYF. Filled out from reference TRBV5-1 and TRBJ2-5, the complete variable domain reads KAGVTQTPRYLIKTRGQQVTLSCSPISGHRSVSWYQQTPGQGLQFLFEYFSETQRNKGNFPGRFSGRQFSNSRSEMNVSTLELGDSALYLCASSSGVAAGAETQYFGPGTRLLVL.